A single sample gave rise to the 27 T cell receptor beta chains below, sequenced in a study of T-cell reconstitution after alpha-beta-depleted transplantation in children. It was with unique molecular identifiers that the TCRbeta library was prepared. TCRdb processed the PCR reads anew with MiXCR; each CDR3 protein has one entry. The table lists about 280,000 distinct CDR3 sequences, 11% of them singletons. This specimen was peripheral blood, taken 180 days after TCRalphabeta/CD19-depleted stem cell transplant. These receptors were collected from a male patient between 2 and 9 years old who had a stem cell transplant for chronic granulomatous disease, so the T cells may come from the graft donor.

This clonotype showed up many times. This chain links TRBV12-3 or TRBV12-4 with TRBJ2-1; D is undetermined. The CDR3 covers 11 residues. V gave up 7 bases and J gave up 7 bases, with 8 bases separating them. Here the CDR3 reads CASKMGNEQFF. CDR3 bases: TGTGCCAGCAAAATGGGGAATGAGCAGTTCTTC.

This clonotype was picked up many times. The rearrangement uses TRBV6-5 and TRBJ1-4; 9 positions match TRBD1. This CDR3 has 14 amino acids. V gave up 5 bases and J gave up 6 bases; unmatched junction bases: 4. Germline assignment: CDR1 MNHEY and CDR2 SVGAGI. The DNA for the CDR3 is TGTGCCAGCAGTCACAGGGGGCGTTATGAAAAACTGTTTTTT. As protein: CASSHRGRYEKLFF.

Many counts were recorded for this clonotype. The chain is built from TRBV29-1 and TRBJ2-2; perhaps TRBD1 as D (6 bases). The CDR3 contains 14 residues. Trimming pared 0 bases from V and 6 bases from J, leaving 11 bases between. Germline V gene sequence: CDR1 SQVTM, CDR2 ANQGSEA. CDR3 protein: CSVEEGGQSGELFF. CDR3 in DNA: TGCAGCGTTGAAGAAGGGGGTCAGTCCGGGGAGCTGTTTTTT.

This clonotype was recorded many times. This chain joins TRBV11-2 and TRBJ2-7; a weak D match, TRBD2 (6 bases). CDR3 length: 16 amino acids. The V end was cut by 5 bases, the J end by 0 bases, with 17 bases between. Germline V gene sequence: CDR1 SGHAT, CDR2 FQNNGV. The CDR3 spells CASSGGVLYSSYEQYF. CDR3 DNA sequence: TGTGCCAGCAGCGGAGGGGTCTTATATAGCTCCTACGAGCAGTACTTC.

This clonotype was recorded many times. The CDR3 is CASSFGGGLTGTDTQYF. CDR3 in DNA: TGTGCCAGCAGTTTCGGGGGAGGACTAACGGGCACAGATACGCAGTATTTT. The chain links TRBV27 to TRBJ2-3; tentative D call: TRBD2 (6 bases). CDR1 is MNHEY and CDR2 is SMNVEV in the germline V gene (reference sequence). The V end lost 3 bases, the J end lost 1 base, and 17 bases lay between the germline ends. The CDR3 spans 17 residues.

The table lists this clonotype with many counts. The J gene is TRBJ2-7, the V gene TRBV12-3 or TRBV12-4; 12 bases are a match to TRBD2. This CDR3 comprises 14 residues. V lost 3 bases, J lost 6 bases, and 3 bases stayed unmatched. The DNA for the CDR3 is TGTGCCAGCAGTTTGACTAGCGGGAGTCGCGAGCAGTACTTC. It codes for CASSLTSGSREQYF.

The chain is built from TRBV5-1 and TRBJ2-1, with 10 bases lining up with TRBD2. Germline V gene data show CDR1 as SGHRS and CDR2 as YFSETQ. After removal of 1 base from V and 8 bases from J, the junction contained 12 bases not matched to a gene. The CDR3 extends over 17 amino acids. The DNA for the CDR3 is TGCGCCAGCAGCTTGTGGGAGTCAGCGGGAGGGCCCCATGAGCAGTTCTTC. Its translation is CASSLWESAGGPHEQFF.

This clonotype came up many times. The chain is built from TRBV20-1 and TRBJ2-2; 8 bases fit TRBD2. Trimming cost V 4 bases and J 8 bases; bases outside gene matches: 3. Germline V lookup: CDR1 DFQATT, CDR2 SNEGSKA (reference sequence). The CDR3 spans 12 residues. This chain's CDR3 is CSATGRGGELFF. CDR3 in DNA: TGCAGTGCTACCGGGAGGGGAGGGGAGCTGTTTTTT.

The chain recombines TRBV9 with TRBJ2-7, with D hard to call. V lost 4 bases to trimming and J lost 0 bases, with 11 bases between them. The CDR3 loop spans 14 amino acids. Germline-derived CDR1 and CDR2 are SGDLS and YYNGEE. The CDR3 region has the DNA TGTGCCAGCAGCTCGGACCCGTTCTCCTACGAGCAGTACTTC. Its protein is CASSSDPFSYEQYF.

The rearrangement joins TRBV18 to TRBJ2-7; 11 nucleotides align to TRBD1. The junction had 5 bases not matched to a gene; V was cut back by 8 bases and J by 5 bases. The CDR3 extends over 13 amino acids. Germline CDR1 reads KGHSH; CDR2 reads LQKENI. CDR3 in DNA: TGTGCCAGCACGGACAGGGGGCGGGACGAGCAGTACTTC. Its protein product is CASTDRGRDEQYF.

J is TRBJ1-2 and V is TRBV6-2 or TRBV6-3, with D maybe TRBD1 (6 bases). The germline V and J ends were trimmed by 6 bases and 4 bases, with 12 bases remaining between them. Germline CDR1 reads MNHEY; CDR2 reads SVGEGT. The CDR3 runs 13 residues. CDR3 amino acids: CASRSLDSYGYTF. In DNA form, the CDR3 reads TGTGCCAGCAGAAGCTTGGACAGCTATGGCTACACCTTC.

This clonotype has ten or more counts. The chain recombines TRBV12-5 with TRBJ2-7; no firm D call. The CDR3 is made up of 15 amino acids. Trimming left V 0 bases short and J 0 bases short, with 9 bases between. Per germline, CDR1 LGHNT and CDR2 FRNRAP. The CDR3 region is CASGLVFQSSYEQYF. The CDR3 nucleotides are TGTGCTAGTGGTTTGGTATTCCAAAGCTCCTACGAGCAGTACTTC. Full variable domain (missing parts from reference TRBV12-5 and TRBJ2-7): DARVTQTPRHKVTEMGQEVTMRCQPILGHNTVFWYRQTMMQGLELLAYFRNRAPLDDSGMPKDRFSAEMPDATLATLKIQPSEPRDSAVYFCASGLVFQSSYEQYFGPGTRLTVT.

This clonotype was detected many times. V usage is TRBV7-6 and J usage is TRBJ2-1; no clear D gene. CDR1 SGHVS and CDR2 FNYEAQ come from the germline V gene. Trimming pared 5 bases from V and 7 bases from J, leaving 12 bases between. This CDR3 has 13 residues. CDR3 sequence (DNA): TGTGCCAGCAGCCTAGTGGGGAAAAATGAGCAGTTCTTC. Protein product: CASSLVGKNEQFF.

This clonotype was picked up many times. The CDR3 loop is CASSLRPSDNQPQHF. In nucleotides, the CDR3 is TGCGCCAGCAGCTTGAGGCCCAGCGACAATCAGCCCCAGCATTTT. The chain has TRBV5-1 and TRBJ1-5; D is uncertain. Germline assignment: CDR1 SGHRS and CDR2 YFSETQ. The V gene lost 1 base and the J gene lost 3 bases, with 11 bases spanning the gap. This CDR3 comprises 15 residues. Filled out from reference TRBV5-1 and TRBJ1-5, the complete variable domain reads KAGVTQTPRYLIKTRGQQVTLSCSPISGHRSVSWYQQTPGQGLQFLFEYFSETQRNKGNFPGRFSGRQFSNSRSEMNVSTLELGDSALYLCASSLRPSDNQPQHFGDGTRLSIL.

For this clonotype: It may be a read error: a sequence one base away is much more abundant. The chain uses TRBV5-6 and TRBJ2-2; D could derive from TRBD1 or TRBD2 (5 bases each). Per the germline V gene, CDR1 is SGHDT and CDR2 is YYEEEE. The CDR3 totals 15 residues. The CDR3 DNA is TGTGCCAGCAGCGCCGGGACCACGAACATCGGGGAGCTGTTTTTT. Encoded protein: CASSAGTTNIGELFF.

The V call is TRBV18, the J call TRBJ2-7; tentatively, D is TRBD1 or TRBD2 (7 bases each). Trimming removed 6 bases at V and 4 bases at J, with 16 bases between. Germline CDR1 reads KGHSH; CDR2 reads LQKENI. This CDR3 has 14 amino acids. DNA for the CDR3: TGTGCCAGCTCCTCCCCAGGGGGGGGATACGAGCAGTACTTC. Translated: CASSSPGGGYEQYF.

The table lists this clonotype with many counts. This sequence joins TRBV9 and TRBJ1-6, with D perhaps matching TRBD1 (5 bases). V was shortened by 7 bases and J by 11 bases, with 13 bases between the two germline ends. Germline CDR1 reads SGDLS; CDR2 reads YYNGEE. The CDR3 totals 12 residues. The CDR3 DNA reads as TGTGCCAGCTCTGGGGCCGTGGCACCCCTCCACTTT. This translates into CASSGAVAPLHF.

Ten or more counts support this clonotype. The V call is TRBV27, the J call TRBJ1-5, with D unresolved. Germline V lookup: CDR1 MNHEY, CDR2 SMNVEV (reference sequence). The length of the CDR3 is 15 residues. The ends were cut back, 2 bases at V and 2 bases at J, with 10 bases in the middle. CDR3 bases: TGTGCCAGCAGTTTAGAGGGCTATGGCAATCAGCCCCAGCATTTT. Its translation: CASSLEGYGNQPQHF.

This clonotype was detected ten times or more. The rearrangement links TRBV11-2 to TRBJ2-7; D may be TRBD2 (6 bases). Trimming removed 1 base at V and 5 bases at J, with 12 bases between. Germline V gene sequence: CDR1 SGHAT, CDR2 FQNNGV. The CDR3 consists of 14 residues. DNA of the CDR3: TGTGCCAGCAGCTTAGGTGGAACTAGCCACGAGCAGTACTTC. This sequence encodes CASSLGGTSHEQYF.

This chain's CDR3 is CASSYSLSGHLHNEQFF. The CDR3 region has the DNA TGTGCCAGCAGTTACTCGCTTAGCGGCCACCTTCACAATGAGCAGTTCTTC. The J gene is TRBJ2-1, the V gene TRBV6-2 or TRBV6-3, with D perhaps matching TRBD2 (6 bases). The CDR3 loop spans 17 amino acids. V gave up 0 bases and J gave up 5 bases, with 17 bases separating them. Germline V lookup: CDR1 MNHEY, CDR2 SVGEGT.

This clonotype was counted at least ten times. The V and J genes are TRBV18 and TRBJ1-2, with D possibly TRBD1 on 6 matching bases. Trimming shortened V by 3 bases and J by 4 bases, and 15 bases separated the two germline ends. This CDR3 region has 15 residues. Germline CDR1 reads KGHSH; CDR2 reads LQKENI. The CDR3 region has the DNA TGTGCCAGCTCACCTAACTCGACAGGACGCTATGGCTACACCTTC. Translation gives CASSPNSTGRYGYTF.

This clonotype has ten or more counts. The chain employs TRBV24-1 and TRBJ2-1, with TRBD1 matching 9 bases. V shed 6 bases and J 3 bases; nucleotides not matched to a gene: 5. CDR3 length equals 15 residues. Germline CDR1 reads KGHDR; CDR2 reads SFDVKD. CDR3 bases: TGTGCCACCAGTCCCGGGACAGGGAGCTACAATGAGCAGTTCTTC. This gives the protein CATSPGTGSYNEQFF.

At least ten counts were recorded for this clonotype. The CDR3 DNA is TGCGCCAGCAGCGAGGACAGGGAGGGCCTCGAGCAGTACTTC. Translating it yields CASSEDREGLEQYF. V and J are TRBV5-1 and TRBJ2-7; tentatively, D is TRBD1 (8 bases). V was shortened by 4 bases and J by 6 bases, with 17 bases between the two germline ends. CDR1 SGHRS and CDR2 YFSETQ come from the germline V gene. The CDR3 is 14 amino acids. The entire variable domain, with the rest obtained from reference TRBV5-1 and TRBJ2-7, is as follows: KAGVTQTPRYLIKTRGQQVTLSCSPISGHRSVSWYQQTPGQGLQFLFEYFSETQRNKGNFPGRFSGRQFSNSRSEMNVSTLELGDSALYLCASSEDREGLEQYFGPGTRLTVT.

This clonotype was found many times. This chain uses TRBV29-1 with TRBJ2-7; TRBD1 aligns across 8 bases. V lost 4 bases, J lost 1 base, and 3 bases stayed unmatched. The CDR3 spans 13 residues. Germline values: CDR1 SQVTM, CDR2 ANQGSEA. CDR3 bases: TGCAGCGTTGCCGACAGGGGATCCTACGAGCAGTACTTC. The encoded protein is CSVADRGSYEQYF.

This clonotype has ten or more counts. V usage is TRBV4-1 and J usage is TRBJ2-3, with D perhaps assigned TRBD1 or TRBD2 (6 bases each). CDR3 length equals 17 residues. Germline CDR1 and CDR2: MGHRA and YSYEKL. Trimming left V 2 bases short and J 0 bases short, with 15 bases between. The CDR3 here is CASSQRAGHGSTDTQYF. The DNA for the CDR3 is TGCGCCAGCAGCCAACGGGCGGGACACGGAAGCACAGATACGCAGTATTTT.

This clonotype occurred a few times. The chain is built from TRBV14 and TRBJ2-3, with a weak D call TRBD2 (5 bases). Trimming took 4 bases from V and 5 from J, leaving 16 bases between them. In germline, CDR1 is SGHDN, CDR2 FVKESK. CDR3 length equals 15 residues. The CDR3 nucleotides read TGTGCCAGCAGCCCCTCTGAGGGTTTCGGAGATACGCAGTATTTT. This translates into CASSPSEGFGDTQYF.

This clonotype has a count of ten or more. This sequence joins TRBV29-1 and TRBJ2-1; D is unresolved. V lost 4 bases and J 5 bases, leaving 9 bases between the germline ends. Germline assignment: CDR1 SQVTM and CDR2 ANQGSEA. The CDR3 is 12 amino acids. CDR3 DNA sequence: TGCAGCGTTGGCTATGGGGACAATGAGCAGTTCTTC. Encoded protein: CSVGYGDNEQFF.